Listed below are T cell receptor beta chains from one sample, sequenced in a study of beta chain features in type 1 diabetes. Here immunoSEQ multiplex PCR was the method, and the copy in TCRdb shows in-frame clones only, minus some. The sample lists about 620,000 clones, 15% to 19% occurring once. The sequenced sample was naive CD4+ T cells from blood. Every receptor here comes from a man younger than 35 in good health. The CDR3 runs from the conserved cysteine through the conserved F or W. D genes are given only for firm matches. Clone size is shown for a subset of rows, as once, few, many or a class of expanded clone.

clone size: few
CDR3 length: 12
J gene: TRBJ2-5
D gene: .
V gene: TRBV29-1
CDR3 DNA: TGCAGCGTTGTCAGGGGCCAAGAGACCCAGTACTTC
CDR3 protein: CSVVRGQETQYF

clone size: few
CDR3 length: 14
J gene: TRBJ1-1
D gene: .
V gene: TRBV6-1
CDR3 DNA: TGTGCCAGCAGTGTATTGCAAGCGAACACTGAAGCTTTCTTT
CDR3 protein: CASSVLQANTEAFF

clone size: .
CDR3 length: 18
J gene: TRBJ2-3
D gene: TRBD2
V gene: TRBV7-9
CDR3 DNA: TGTGCCAGCAGCGGGCGACTAGCGGGAGAGGTCGGCACAGATACGCAGTATTTT
CDR3 protein: CASSGRLAGEVGTDTQYF

clone size: .
CDR3 length: 14
J gene: TRBJ1-4
D gene: TRBD1
V gene: TRBV5-6
CDR3 DNA: TGTGCCAGCAGCAACAGGGGCGGTACTGAAAAACTGTTTTTT
CDR3 protein: CASSNRGGTEKLFF

clone size: few
CDR3 length: 16
J gene: TRBJ2-1
D gene: .
V gene: TRBV9
CDR3 DNA: TGTGCCAGCAGCGTAGGTCGGGCACGCACCTACAATGAGCAGTTCTTC
CDR3 protein: CASSVGRARTYNEQFF

clone size: few
CDR3 length: 14
J gene: TRBJ2-7
D gene: .
V gene: TRBV19
CDR3 DNA: TGTGCCAGTAGTATCGAAAGGCAGGGCAACGAGCAGTACTTC
CDR3 protein: CASSIERQGNEQYF

clone size: .
CDR3 length: 15
J gene: TRBJ2-1
D gene: .
V gene: TRBV7-9
CDR3 DNA: TGTGCCAGCAGCTTAGCGCGAGGTCATGGCAATGAGCAGTTCTTC
CDR3 protein: CASSLARGHGNEQFF

clone size: .
CDR3 length: 14
J gene: TRBJ2-1
D gene: TRBD2
V gene: TRBV2
CDR3 DNA: TGTGCCTGCCAGCGGGGAAGCTCCTACAATGAGCAGTTCTTC
CDR3 protein: CACQRGSSYNEQFF

clone size: few
CDR3 length: 14
J gene: TRBJ1-1
D gene: .
V gene: TRBV27
CDR3 DNA: TGTGCCAGCAACAGGGAAGGGATGAACACTGAAGCTTTCTTT
CDR3 protein: CASNREGMNTEAFF

clone size: .
CDR3 length: 15
J gene: TRBJ1-5
D gene: TRBD1
V gene: TRBV7-9
CDR3 DNA: TGTGCCAGCAGCTTACGGGAAGGGGGCTGGCAGCCCCAGCATTTT
CDR3 protein: CASSLREGGWQPQHF

clone size: few
CDR3 length: 11
J gene: TRBJ1-5
D gene: .
V gene: TRBV20-1
CDR3 DNA: TGCAGTGCTTCAGCGAATCAGCCCCAGCATTTT
CDR3 protein: CSASANQPQHF

clone size: few
CDR3 length: 14
J gene: TRBJ2-7
D gene: .
V gene: TRBV7-9
CDR3 DNA: TGTGCCAGCAGCTTACAACCGCCCCCCTACGAGCAGTACTTC
CDR3 protein: CASSLQPPPYEQYF

clone size: .
CDR3 length: 13
J gene: TRBJ1-5
D gene: .
V gene: TRBV9
CDR3 DNA: TGTGCCAGCAGTCCTGACACCTATCAGCCCCAGCATTTT
CDR3 protein: CASSPDTYQPQHF

clone size: .
CDR3 length: 16
J gene: TRBJ2-2
D gene: TRBD2
V gene: TRBV5-4
CDR3 DNA: TGTGCCAGCGGGATAGGACTAGCGGGCCTCACCGGGGAGCTGTTTTTT
CDR3 protein: CASGIGLAGLTGELFF

clone size: few
CDR3 length: 13
J gene: TRBJ1-2
D gene: .
V gene: TRBV6-4
CDR3 DNA: TGTGCCAGCAGTGACCAGGGGCATGGTGGCTACACCTTC
CDR3 protein: CASSDQGHGGYTF

clone size: .
CDR3 length: 12
J gene: TRBJ1-1
D gene: .
V gene: TRBV29-1
CDR3 DNA: TGCAGCGTTGCCTCGACAGACACTGAAGCTTTCTTT
CDR3 protein: CSVASTDTEAFF

clone size: .
CDR3 length: 15
J gene: TRBJ2-3
D gene: TRBD1
V gene: TRBV15
CDR3 DNA: TGTGCCACCAGCAGGTCAGGGGGCTTAGCAGATACGCAGTATTTT
CDR3 protein: CATSRSGGLADTQYF

clone size: few
CDR3 length: 18
J gene: TRBJ2-1
D gene: TRBD2
V gene: TRBV5-6
CDR3 DNA: TGTGCCAGCAGATTACGACTAGCGGGATTGGGTTCCTATAATGAGCAGTTCTTC
CDR3 protein: CASRLRLAGLGSYNEQFF

clone size: few
CDR3 length: 15
J gene: TRBJ1-1
D gene: .
V gene: TRBV7-9
CDR3 DNA: TGTGCCAGCAGCTTTTATTCCATCGGGGACACTGAAGCTTTCTTT
CDR3 protein: CASSFYSIGDTEAFF

clone size: .
CDR3 length: 15
J gene: TRBJ2-5
D gene: TRBD1
V gene: TRBV25-1
CDR3 DNA: TGTGCCAGCAGGTTCCGGACAGGGGGCTACGAGACCCAGTACTTC
CDR3 protein: CASRFRTGGYETQYF

clone size: .
CDR3 length: 13
J gene: TRBJ1-1
D gene: TRBD1
V gene: TRBV28
CDR3 DNA: TGTGCTAAAAAAAGGAGGGGGCGAGCCGAAGCTTTCTTT
CDR3 protein: CAKKRRGRAEAFF

clone size: few
CDR3 length: 18
J gene: TRBJ2-3
D gene: TRBD2
V gene: TRBV7-8
CDR3 DNA: TGTGCCAGCAGCTTTCGACTAGCGGGGGGGCTGGGCACAGATACGCAGTATTTT
CDR3 protein: CASSFRLAGGLGTDTQYF

clone size: .
CDR3 length: 14
J gene: TRBJ1-1
D gene: .
V gene: TRBV28
CDR3 DNA: TGTGCCAGCAGTATAACAGCTGTGAACACTGAAGCTTTCTTT
CDR3 protein: CASSITAVNTEAFF

clone size: few
CDR3 length: 15
J gene: TRBJ2-3
D gene: .
V gene: TRBV7-2
CDR3 DNA: TGTGCCAGCAGCTTATCCAGGATGAGGAGCGATACGCAGTATTTT
CDR3 protein: CASSLSRMRSDTQYF

clone size: .
CDR3 length: 17
J gene: TRBJ2-5
D gene: .
V gene: TRBV9
CDR3 DNA: TGTGCCAGCAGCGTAGCTGGGTCAGGGGCGCCTCAAGAGACCCAGTACTTC
CDR3 protein: CASSVAGSGAPQETQYF

clone size: few
CDR3 length: 14
J gene: TRBJ2-5
D gene: TRBD2
V gene: TRBV7-7
CDR3 DNA: TGTGCTAGCAGCCGGCGCGGGGGGCAAGAGACCCAGTACTTC
CDR3 protein: CASSRRGGQETQYF

clone size: many
CDR3 length: 16
J gene: TRBJ1-2
D gene: .
V gene: TRBV4-2
CDR3 DNA: TGTGCCAGCAGCCAAGGGTCGGGACGGGGGAACTATGGCTACACCTTC
CDR3 protein: CASSQGSGRGNYGYTF

clone size: .
CDR3 length: 15
J gene: TRBJ1-3
D gene: .
V gene: TRBV25-1
CDR3 DNA: TGTGCCAGCAGTGCCGCAGGGTCCTCTGGAAACACCATATATTTT
CDR3 protein: CASSAAGSSGNTIYF

clone size: few
CDR3 length: 15
J gene: TRBJ2-1
D gene: TRBD2
V gene: TRBV5-1
CDR3 DNA: TGCGCCAGCCACGGACTAGCGGGAGAGCAGGGTGAGCAGTTCTTC
CDR3 protein: CASHGLAGEQGEQFF

clone size: .
CDR3 length: 17
J gene: TRBJ2-5
D gene: TRBD1
V gene: TRBV7-9
CDR3 DNA: TGTGCCAGCAGCCCAGGACAGGTATCCCCATACCAAGAGACCCAGTACTTC
CDR3 protein: CASSPGQVSPYQETQYF

clone size: few
CDR3 length: 14
J gene: TRBJ1-2
D gene: .
V gene: TRBV5-1
CDR3 DNA: TGCGCCAGCAGCCCTGTTAAGCTCAACTATGGCTACACCTTC
CDR3 protein: CASSPVKLNYGYTF

clone size: .
CDR3 length: 16
J gene: TRBJ2-3
D gene: .
V gene: TRBV18
CDR3 DNA: TGTGCCAGCTCACCACAGGCCGGGGATACTACAGATACGCAGTATTTT
CDR3 protein: CASSPQAGDTTDTQYF

clone size: .
CDR3 length: 13
J gene: TRBJ2-7
D gene: .
V gene: TRBV4-2
CDR3 DNA: TGTGCCAGCAGCCAGAACTCCCGCTACGAGCAGTACTTC
CDR3 protein: CASSQNSRYEQYF

clone size: .
CDR3 length: 14
J gene: TRBJ1-2
D gene: TRBD1
V gene: TRBV5-6
CDR3 DNA: TGTGCCAGCAGCCGGGACAGGGTAAACTATGGCTACACCTTC
CDR3 protein: CASSRDRVNYGYTF

clone size: few
CDR3 length: 14
J gene: TRBJ1-1
D gene: .
V gene: TRBV5-4
CDR3 DNA: TGTGCCAGCAGCTTGGCAAGGAGGGGCACTGAAGCTTTCTTT
CDR3 protein: CASSLARRGTEAFF

clone size: few
CDR3 length: 17
J gene: TRBJ1-5
D gene: TRBD1
V gene: TRBV5-5
CDR3 DNA: TGTGCCAGCAATTATGCAGGGGACCGGGACAGCTATCAGCCCCAGCATTTT
CDR3 protein: CASNYAGDRDSYQPQHF

clone size: few
CDR3 length: 14
J gene: TRBJ2-7
D gene: TRBD1
V gene: TRBV7-9
CDR3 DNA: TGTGCCAGCAGCACGGGACAGGTGCCCTACGAGCAGTACTTC
CDR3 protein: CASSTGQVPYEQYF

clone size: .
CDR3 length: 14
J gene: TRBJ2-1
D gene: TRBD1
V gene: TRBV29-1
CDR3 DNA: TGCAGCGGCACCGGGACAGGGGTTTACAATGAGCAGTTCTTC
CDR3 protein: CSGTGTGVYNEQFF